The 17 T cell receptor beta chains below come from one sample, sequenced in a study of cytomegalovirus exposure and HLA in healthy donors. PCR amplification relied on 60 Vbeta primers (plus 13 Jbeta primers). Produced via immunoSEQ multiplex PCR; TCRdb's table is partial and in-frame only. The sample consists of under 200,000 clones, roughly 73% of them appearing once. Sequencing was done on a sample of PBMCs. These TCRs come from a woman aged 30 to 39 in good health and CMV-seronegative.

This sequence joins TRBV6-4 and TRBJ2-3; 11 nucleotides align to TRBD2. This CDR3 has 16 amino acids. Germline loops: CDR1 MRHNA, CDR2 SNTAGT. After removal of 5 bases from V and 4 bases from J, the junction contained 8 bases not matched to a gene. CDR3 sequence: CASSPIAGGQADTQYF. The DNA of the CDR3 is TGTGCCAGCAGTCCAATAGCGGGGGGGCAGGCAGATACGCAGTATTTT.

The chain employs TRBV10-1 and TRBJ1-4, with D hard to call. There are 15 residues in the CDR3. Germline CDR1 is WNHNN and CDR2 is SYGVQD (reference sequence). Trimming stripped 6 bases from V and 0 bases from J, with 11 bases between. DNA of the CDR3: TGCGCCAGCAGCATAAGACAAGCAACTAATGAAAAACTGTTTTTT. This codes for CASSIRQATNEKLFF.

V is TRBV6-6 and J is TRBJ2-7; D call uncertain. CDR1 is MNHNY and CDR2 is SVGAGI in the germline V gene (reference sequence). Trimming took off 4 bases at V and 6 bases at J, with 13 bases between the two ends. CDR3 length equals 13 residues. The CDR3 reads CASSFTSWPEQYF. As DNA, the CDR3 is TGTGCCAGCAGTTTCACCTCGTGGCCCGAGCAGTACTTC.

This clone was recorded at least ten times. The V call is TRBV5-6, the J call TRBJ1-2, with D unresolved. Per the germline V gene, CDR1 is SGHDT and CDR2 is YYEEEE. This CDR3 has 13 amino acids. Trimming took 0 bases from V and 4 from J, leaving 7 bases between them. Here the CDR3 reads CASSLGSTYGYTF. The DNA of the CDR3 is TGTGCCAGCAGCTTGGGCAGTACCTATGGCTACACCTTC.

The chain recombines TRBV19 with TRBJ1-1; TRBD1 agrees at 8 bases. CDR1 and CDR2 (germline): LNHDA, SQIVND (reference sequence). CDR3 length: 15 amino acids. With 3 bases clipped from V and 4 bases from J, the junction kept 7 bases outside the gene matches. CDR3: CASSIGRGQITEAFF. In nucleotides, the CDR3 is TGTGCCAGTAGTATCGGCAGGGGGCAAATCACTGAAGCTTTCTTT.

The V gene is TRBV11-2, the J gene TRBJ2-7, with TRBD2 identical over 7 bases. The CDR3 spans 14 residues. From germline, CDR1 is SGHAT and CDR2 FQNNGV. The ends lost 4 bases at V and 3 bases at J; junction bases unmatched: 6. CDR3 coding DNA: TGTGCCAGCAGCTGGGGGGGAGGGCGCTACGAGCAGTACTTC. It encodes CASSWGGGRYEQYF.

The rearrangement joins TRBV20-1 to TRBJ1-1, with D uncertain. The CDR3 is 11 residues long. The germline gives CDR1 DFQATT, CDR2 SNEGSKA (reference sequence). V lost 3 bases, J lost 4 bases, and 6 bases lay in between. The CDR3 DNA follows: TGCAGTGCTAGTACGGGCACTGAAGCTTTCTTT. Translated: CSASTGTEAFF.

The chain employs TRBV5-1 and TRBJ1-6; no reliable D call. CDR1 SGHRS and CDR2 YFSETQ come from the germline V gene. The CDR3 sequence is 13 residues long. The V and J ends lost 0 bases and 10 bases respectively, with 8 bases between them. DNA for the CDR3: TGCGCCAGCAGCTTGGGAGAGGGATCACCCCTCCACTTT. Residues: CASSLGEGSPLHF. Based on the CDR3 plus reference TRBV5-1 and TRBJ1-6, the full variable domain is KAGVTQTPRYLIKTRGQQVTLSCSPISGHRSVSWYQQTPGQGLQFLFEYFSETQRNKGNFPGRFSGRQFSNSRSEMNVSTLELGDSALYLCASSLGEGSPLHFGNGTRLTVT.

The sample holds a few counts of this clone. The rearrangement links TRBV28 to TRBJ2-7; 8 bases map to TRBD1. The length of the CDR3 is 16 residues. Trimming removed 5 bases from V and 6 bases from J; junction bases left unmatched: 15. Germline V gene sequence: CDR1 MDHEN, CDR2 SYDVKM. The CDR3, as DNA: TGTGCCAGCAGTCCACTGGGACAGGACTCATGGTTCGAGCAGTACTTC. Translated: CASSPLGQDSWFEQYF. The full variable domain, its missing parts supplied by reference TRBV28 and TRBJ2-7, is DVKVTQSSRYLVKRTGEKVFLECVQDMDHENMFWYRQDPGLGLRLIYFSYDVKMKEKGDIPEGYSVSREKKERFSLILESASTNQTSMYLCASSPLGQDSWFEQYFGPGTRLTVT.

The CDR3 region is CASSIHLPETYGYTF. The CDR3 DNA follows: TGTGCCAGTAGTATCCACCTACCGGAGACCTATGGCTACACCTTC. The chain joins TRBV19 to TRBJ1-2; D uncertain. Germline lookup yields CDR1 LNHDA and CDR2 SQIVND (reference sequence). The germline V and J ends were trimmed by 3 bases and 4 bases, with 15 bases remaining between them. This CDR3 is built from 15 residues.

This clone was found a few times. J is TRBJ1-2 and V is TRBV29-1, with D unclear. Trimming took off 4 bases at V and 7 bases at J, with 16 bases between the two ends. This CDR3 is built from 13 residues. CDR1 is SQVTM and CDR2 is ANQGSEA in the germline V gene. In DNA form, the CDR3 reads TGCAGCGTTGCCCCGGGATTGCGTTCTGGCTACACCTTC. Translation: CSVAPGLRSGYTF.

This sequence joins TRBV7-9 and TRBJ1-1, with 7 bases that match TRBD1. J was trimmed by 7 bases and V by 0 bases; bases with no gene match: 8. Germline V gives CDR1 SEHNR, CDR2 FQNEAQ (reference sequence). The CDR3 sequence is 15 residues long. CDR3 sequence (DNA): TGTGCCAGCAGCTTAGCACCAGGGGGATGGGATGAAGCTTTCTTT. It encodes CASSLAPGGWDEAFF.

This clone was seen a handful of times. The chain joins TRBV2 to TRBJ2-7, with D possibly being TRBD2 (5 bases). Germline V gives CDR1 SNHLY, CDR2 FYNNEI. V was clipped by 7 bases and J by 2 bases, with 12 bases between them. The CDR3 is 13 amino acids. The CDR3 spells CASIQAGPYEQYF. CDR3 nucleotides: TGTGCCAGCATCCAGGCGGGTCCCTACGAGCAGTACTTC. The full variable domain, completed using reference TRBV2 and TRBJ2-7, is EPEVTQTPSHQVTQMGQEVILRCVPISNHLYFYWYRQILGQKVEFLVSFYNNEISEKSEIFDDQFSVERPDGSNFTLKIRSTKLEDSAMYFCASIQAGPYEQYFGPGTRLTVT.

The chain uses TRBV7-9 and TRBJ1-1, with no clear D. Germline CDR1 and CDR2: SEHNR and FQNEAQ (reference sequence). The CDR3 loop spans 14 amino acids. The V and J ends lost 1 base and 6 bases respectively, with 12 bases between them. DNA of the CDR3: TGTGCCAGCAGCTTAGTCATGCAGGTTGCTGAAGCTTTCTTT. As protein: CASSLVMQVAEAFF. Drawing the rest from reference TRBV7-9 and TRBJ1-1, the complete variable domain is DTGVSQNPRHKITKRGQNVTFRCDPISEHNRLYWYRQTLGQGPEFLTYFQNEAQLEKSRLLSDRFSAERPKGSFSTLEIQRTEQGDSAMYLCASSLVMQVAEAFFGQGTRLTVV.

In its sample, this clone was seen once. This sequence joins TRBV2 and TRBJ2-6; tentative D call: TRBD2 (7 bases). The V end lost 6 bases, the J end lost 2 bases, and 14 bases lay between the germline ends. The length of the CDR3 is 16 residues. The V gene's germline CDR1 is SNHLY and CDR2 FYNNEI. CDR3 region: CASSPRGGAGANVLTF. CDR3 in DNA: TGTGCCAGCAGCCCCAGGGGAGGGGCTGGGGCCAACGTCCTGACTTTC.

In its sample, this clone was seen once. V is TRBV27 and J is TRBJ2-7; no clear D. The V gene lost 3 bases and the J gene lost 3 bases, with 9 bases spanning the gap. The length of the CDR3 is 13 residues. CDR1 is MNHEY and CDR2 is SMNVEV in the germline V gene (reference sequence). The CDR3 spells CASSFGLYYEQYF. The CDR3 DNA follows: TGTGCCAGCAGTTTTGGCCTTTACTACGAGCAGTACTTC.

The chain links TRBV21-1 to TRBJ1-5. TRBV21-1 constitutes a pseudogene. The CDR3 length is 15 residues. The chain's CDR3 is CASSKVGGRDQPQHF. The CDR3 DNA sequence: TGTGCCAGCAGCAAAGTGGGGGGGCGCGATCAGCCCCAGCATTTT.